The 21 T cell receptor beta chains below were found in one sample sequenced in a study of blood T cell repertoires in COVID-19. Data came from immunoSEQ multiplex PCR; TCRdb stores just in-frame clones and leaves some out. Among 250,000 to 350,000 clones listed, around 90% were seen once. Sequencing used peripheral blood. These receptors came from a woman between 50 and 59 years old who had recovered from COVID-19.

CDR3 nucleotide sequence: TGCGCCAGCAGCCCGCTGTGGACAGCCTCCTATGGCTACACCTTC. This translates into CASSPLWTASYGYTF. The rearrangement uses TRBV5-1 and TRBJ1-2; tentative D call: TRBD1 (6 bases). The CDR3 has 15 amino acids. CDR1 is SGHRS and CDR2 is YFSETQ in the germline V gene. V lost 4 bases to trimming and J lost 4 bases, with 17 bases between them.

The chain carries TRBV6-5 and TRBJ1-1; 7 bases fit TRBD1. The CDR3 is 12 residues long. The V segment lost 10 bases and the J segment 1 base; nucleotides outside the gene matches: 3. Germline CDR1 reads MNHEY; CDR2 reads SVGAGI. In nucleotides, the CDR3 is TGTGCCATAAACAGGGGGAACACTGAAGCTTTCTTT. It codes for CAINRGNTEAFF.

V is TRBV18 and J is TRBJ1-5; TRBD1 agrees at 8 bases. The CDR3 sequence is 14 residues long. CDR1 and CDR2 from the germline V gene are KGHSH and LQKENI. J gave up 2 bases and V 6 bases, and 3 bases lay outside the gene matches. The CDR3 protein is CASSATGGNQPQHF. In nucleotides, the CDR3 is TGTGCCAGCTCGGCGACAGGGGGCAATCAGCCCCAGCATTTT.

Only a few counts were recorded for this clone. The rearrangement links TRBV4-2 to TRBJ1-6; D ambiguous. Germline V gives CDR1 LGHNA, CDR2 YNFKEQ. V lost 1 base and J 9 bases, leaving 7 bases between the germline ends. This CDR3 is 13 amino acids long. CDR3 in amino acids: CASSQAPSSPLHF. CDR3 nucleotide sequence: TGTGCCAGCAGCCAAGCCCCGAGTTCACCCCTCCACTTT.

CDR3 in amino acids: CASSLRPRGAEAFF. The CDR3 nucleotides are TGTGCCAGCAGTCTACGACCCCGGGGGGCTGAAGCTTTCTTT. The rearrangement joins TRBV27 to TRBJ1-1; a possible D gene is TRBD1 (5 bases). Looked up from germline, CDR1 is MNHEY and CDR2 is SMNVEV (reference sequence). Trimming cost V 5 bases and J 6 bases, with 16 bases left between them. This CDR3 region has 14 residues.

V and J are TRBV9 and TRBJ1-1; 8 bases agree with TRBD1. The CDR3 totals 15 residues. From germline, CDR1 is SGDLS and CDR2 YYNGEE. Trimming cost V 4 bases and J 4 bases; bases outside gene matches: 9. CDR3 residues: CASSTLGQGGTEAFF. The CDR3 bases are TGTGCCAGCAGCACTCTAGGACAGGGAGGCACTGAAGCTTTCTTT.

The rearrangement joins TRBV14 to TRBJ1-2; D ambiguous. Germline V gene sequence: CDR1 SGHDN, CDR2 FVKESK. This CDR3 is built from 13 residues. V was pared by 1 base and J by 8 bases, with 11 bases between. The CDR3 is CASSQVNSGGYTF. The CDR3 DNA sequence: TGTGCCAGCAGCCAAGTAAATTCGGGAGGCTACACCTTC. The full variable domain, in which reference TRBV14 and TRBJ1-2 provide the parts outside the CDR3, is EAGVTQFPSHSVIEKGQTVTLRCDPISGHDNLYWYRRVMGKEIKFLLHFVKESKQDESGMPNNRFLAERTGGTYSTLKVQPAELEDSGVYFCASSQVNSGGYTFGSGTRLTVV.

This clone appeared once. V is TRBV3-1 (or the pseudogene TRBV3-2) and J is TRBJ2-1; no firm D call. V dropped 1 base and J dropped 3 bases, with 13 bases sitting between them. CDR3 length equals 16 residues. Germline assignment: CDR1 LGHDT and CDR2 YNNKEL (reference sequence). The CDR3 DNA follows: TGTGCCAGCAGCCAAGCTATACTTAACTTCTACAATGAGCAGTTCTTC. Its translation is CASSQAILNFYNEQFF.

Comments on this clone: This clone may be a read error of a much larger clone one base away. Other DNA sequences in this specimen translate into the identical CDR3. The chain joins TRBV5-1 to TRBJ1-1, with D hard to call. Germline CDR1 is SGHRS and CDR2 is YFSETQ. The CDR3 is 13 amino acids. Trimming stripped 1 base from V and 1 base from J, with 5 bases between. CDR3 bases: TGCGCCAGCAGCTTGAGAGGGAACACTGAAGCTTTCTTT. As protein: CASSLRGNTEAFF.

The rearrangement uses TRBV7-9 and TRBJ1-3; D unclear. CDR1 and CDR2 from the germline V gene are SEHNR and FQNEAQ (reference sequence). The CDR3 loop spans 15 amino acids. Trimming removed 5 bases at V and 4 bases at J, with 15 bases between. CDR3 residues: CASSPPAQAGNTIYF. CDR3 nucleotides: TGTGCCAGCAGCCCACCAGCCCAGGCAGGAAACACCATATATTTT.

This clone has a single count. The J gene is TRBJ1-6, the V gene TRBV29-1, with 8 bases matching TRBD1. Germline CDR1 is SQVTM and CDR2 is ANQGSEA. The CDR3 runs 13 residues. The V and J ends lost 6 bases and 8 bases, in that order; junction bases with no gene match: 6. CDR3 nucleotide sequence: TGCAGCGTGAAACAGGGGGTTGATTCACCCCTCCACTTT. This translates into CSVKQGVDSPLHF.

This chain joins TRBV27 and TRBJ1-1, with D possibly being TRBD1 (5 bases). The CDR3 spans 13 residues. V dropped 0 bases and J dropped 8 bases, with 10 bases sitting between them. CDR1 and CDR2 from the germline V gene are MNHEY and SMNVEV (reference sequence). For the CDR3, the DNA is TGTGCCAGCAGTTTATCCCCTAGGACAGAAGCTTTCTTT. Amino acid sequence: CASSLSPRTEAFF.

This chain joins TRBV9 and TRBJ1-1; perhaps TRBD1 as D (6 bases). V lost 2 bases to trimming and J lost 7 bases, with 12 bases between them. The CDR3 consists of 13 residues. Per germline, CDR1 SGDLS and CDR2 YYNGEE. The CDR3 spells CASSVLQGSEAFF. CDR3 DNA: TGTGCCAGCAGCGTTCTACAGGGTAGTGAAGCTTTCTTT.

This chain uses TRBV2 with TRBJ1-1; tentative D call: TRBD1 (5 bases). Between the trimmed V and J ends, which lost 7 bases and 7 bases, there was a span of 13 bases. The germline CDR1 and CDR2 sequences are SNHLY and FYNNEI. The CDR3 consists of 12 residues. CDR3: CASNTGGNEAFF. CDR3 nucleotide sequence: TGTGCCAGCAACACGGGGGGGAATGAAGCTTTCTTT.

This chain joins TRBV5-4 and TRBJ2-5; the D gene is possibly TRBD1 (6 bases). CDR1 is SGHNT, CDR2 YYREEE, per germline (reference sequence). This CDR3 region has 13 residues. V lost 2 bases, J lost 2 bases, and 7 bases lay in between. The CDR3 DNA reads TGTGCCAGCAGCTTCGACAGGCAAGAGACCCAGTACTTC. It encodes CASSFDRQETQYF.

The chain is built from TRBV5-1 and TRBJ2-7, with D perhaps TRBD2 (5 bases). Germline CDR1 is SGHRS and CDR2 is YFSETQ. The CDR3 length is 14 residues. V gave up 5 bases and J gave up 0 bases, with 12 bases separating them. The CDR3 is CASSFGGNSYEQYF. CDR3 DNA: TGCGCCAGCAGTTTCGGAGGAAACTCCTACGAGCAGTACTTC.

In nucleotides, the CDR3 is TGTGCCAGCAGTTTCGAACAGAATAATTCACCCCTCCACTTT. Amino acids: CASSFEQNNSPLHF. The chain carries TRBV28 and TRBJ1-6, with D unclear. The CDR3 loop spans 14 amino acids. Trimming took off 3 bases at V and 5 bases at J, with 8 bases between the two ends. Per the germline V gene, CDR1 is MDHEN and CDR2 is SYDVKM. Full variable domain (outside the CDR3, taken from reference TRBV28 and TRBJ1-6): DVKVTQSSRYLVKRTGEKVFLECVQDMDHENMFWYRQDPGLGLRLIYFSYDVKMKEKGDIPEGYSVSREKKERFSLILESASTNQTSMYLCASSFEQNNSPLHFGNGTRLTVT.

This sequence joins TRBV6-5 and TRBJ1-1; D is perhaps TRBD1 (5 bases). V lost 8 bases, J lost 1 base, and 17 bases lay in between. The CDR3 has 15 amino acids. The germline V gene encodes CDR1 MNHEY and CDR2 SVGAGI. In DNA, the CDR3 is TGTGCCAGCGCGGCTGTTGGGGCGAGGAACACTGAAGCTTTCTTT. The encoded protein is CASAAVGARNTEAFF.

The chain employs TRBV6-5 and TRBJ2-7; D may be TRBD1 (6 bases). The CDR3 spans 14 residues. V lost 6 bases, J lost 5 bases, and 17 bases lay in between. In germline, CDR1 is MNHEY, CDR2 SVGAGI. The CDR3 here is CASSHPSWGHEQYF. CDR3 nucleotide sequence: TGTGCCAGCAGCCACCCCTCCTGGGGGCACGAGCAGTACTTC.

This chain joins TRBV12-3 or TRBV12-4 and TRBJ2-3; D is unclear. Trimming removed 4 bases from V and 6 bases from J, with 11 bases in between. This CDR3 comprises 13 residues. As DNA, the CDR3 is TGTGCCAGCAGTTACCCTCCCGCGGATACGCAGTATTTT. Its translation: CASSYPPADTQYF.

This clone was seen once. The chain has TRBV7-9 and TRBJ1-2, with 7 positions matching TRBD1. Germline CDR1 is SEHNR and CDR2 is FQNEAQ (reference sequence). The trim removed 5 bases at V and 6 bases at J, leaving 6 bases unmatched. This CDR3 spans 13 amino acids. Written as DNA, the CDR3 is TGTGCCAGCAGCGTCGACAGGGTCGATGGCTACACCTTC. This gives the protein CASSVDRVDGYTF.